These 19 T cell receptor beta chains were all obtained from the same sample, sequenced in a study of identical twins. TCRdb ran MiXCR on the 5' RACE reads and lists one entry per CDR3 protein. Here the sample spans 470,000 or so distinct CDR3 sequences, more than 20% being singletons. This sample was also put to use in a study of T cells expressing NK-cell markers.

Sequencing input: CD4+ T cells sorted from blood. These receptors all come from a young woman in good health.

This clonotype was seen once. The chain joins TRBV5-4 to TRBJ1-5, with D hard to call. In germline, CDR1 is SGHNT, CDR2 YYREEE (reference sequence). Trimming removed 1 base from V and 4 bases from J, with 12 bases in between. CDR3 length: 15 residues. The CDR3 DNA is TGTGCCAGCAGCTTGTATGGAGCAGGAAATCAGCCCCAGCATTTT. Residues: CASSLYGAGNQPQHF. Full variable domain (remainder filled in from reference TRBV5-4 and TRBJ1-5): ETGVTQSPTHLIKTRGQQVTLRCSSQSGHNTVSWYQQALGQGPQFIFQYYREEENGRGNFPPRFSGLQFPNYSSELNVNALELDDSALYLCASSLYGAGNQPQHFGDGTRLSIL.

The rearrangement joins TRBV6-1 to TRBJ2-1; 11 bases are shared with TRBD2. Germline loops: CDR1 MNHNS, CDR2 SASEGT. V dropped 6 bases and J dropped 5; count of bases not matched to a gene: 9. The CDR3 sequence is 16 residues long. CDR3 bases: TGTGCCAGCAGAAAGACCGGGACTAGCGGCAACAATGAGCAGTTCTTC. Amino acids: CASRKTGTSGNNEQFF.

This clonotype was seen a handful of times. J is TRBJ1-3 and V is TRBV12-3 or TRBV12-4; D is undetermined. The CDR3 is made up of 13 amino acids. Between the trimmed V and J ends, which lost 8 bases and 1 base, there was a span of 9 bases. The CDR3 sequence is CASGYSSGNTIYF. CDR3 nucleotide sequence: TGTGCCAGCGGGTACTCATCTGGAAACACCATATATTTT.

The V gene is TRBV4-1, the J gene TRBJ2-7; TRBD1 matches 9 bases. The CDR3 sequence is 15 residues long. Germline lookup yields CDR1 MGHRA and CDR2 YSYEKL. V shed 3 bases and J 6 bases; nucleotides not matched to a gene: 9. CDR3 sequence: CASSQSLDRGREQYF. The CDR3 nucleotides read TGCGCCAGCAGCCAGTCCCTGGACAGGGGACGCGAGCAGTACTTC.

The chain uses TRBV20-1 and TRBJ1-2; D may be TRBD1 (6 bases). Germline V gene lookup returns CDR1 DFQATT and CDR2 SNEGSKA (reference sequence). V lost 6 bases and J 5 bases, leaving 16 bases between the germline ends. This CDR3 comprises 13 residues. The CDR3 sequence: CSAILGGTYGYTF. The CDR3, as DNA: TGCAGTGCAATCCTCGGGGGCACGTATGGCTACACCTTC.

V is TRBV12-3 or TRBV12-4 and J is TRBJ1-5, with TRBD1 matching over 10 bases. The junction had 9 bases not matched to a gene; V was cut back by 7 bases and J by 3 bases. The CDR3 totals 16 residues. DNA of the CDR3: TGTGCCAGCACTCTTGGGGACAGGGGCCACAATCAGCCCCAGCATTTT. Translation gives CASTLGDRGHNQPQHF.

This clonotype was counted only a few times. The chain employs TRBV5-1 and TRBJ1-1, with no clear D. With 4 bases removed from V and 0 bases from J, the gap between germline ends came to 16 bases. The CDR3 has 16 amino acids. Germline lookup yields CDR1 SGHRS and CDR2 YFSETQ. CDR3 residues: CASSPGYRLLNTEAFF. The DNA of the CDR3 is TGCGCCAGCAGCCCCGGGTATAGGCTCCTGAACACTGAAGCTTTCTTT.

For the CDR3, the DNA is TGTGCCACCTCCGGGATCCAGAACACCGGGGAGCTGTTTTTT. It codes for CATSGIQNTGELFF. The chain joins TRBV24-1 to TRBJ2-2, with a weak D call TRBD2 (5 bases). This CDR3 spans 14 amino acids. The germline V and J ends were trimmed by 9 bases and 1 base, with 11 bases remaining between them. The V gene's germline CDR1 is KGHDR and CDR2 SFDVKD.

This chain connects TRBV2 to TRBJ2-3; 12 bases are a match to TRBD2. V trimming: 5 bases; J trimming: 6 bases; junction bases outside the gene matches: 9. Germline assignment: CDR1 SNHLY and CDR2 FYNNEI. This CDR3 has 16 amino acids. CDR3 DNA: TGTGCCAGCAGTAAAGGACTAGCGGGAAGAATGGATACGCAGTATTTT. The encoded protein is CASSKGLAGRMDTQYF.

The V call is TRBV10-2, the J call TRBJ2-1; 8 bases are a match to TRBD2. The germline V gene encodes CDR1 WSHSY and CDR2 SAAADI. V dropped 0 bases and J dropped 2; count of bases not matched to a gene: 3. This CDR3 region has 16 residues. The DNA for the CDR3 is TGCGCCAGCAGTGAGTCAGGGCGGGGGGCCTACAATGAGCAGTTCTTC. Translation gives CASSESGRGAYNEQFF.

CDR3 DNA sequence: TGTGCCAGCAGCTTAGTCGGCCGACCGCAGTTCTTC. Its translation is CASSLVGRPQFF. This chain links TRBV7-2 with TRBJ2-1; D remains ambiguous. Germline CDR1 is SGHTA and CDR2 is FQGNSA. V was cut by 1 base and J by 12 bases, with 10 bases left in between. The CDR3 sequence is 12 residues long.

This clonotype showed up just a few times. V is TRBV20-1 and J is TRBJ2-2, with 8 bases matching TRBD2. The CDR3 contains 14 residues. Per germline, CDR1 DFQATT and CDR2 SNEGSKA (reference sequence). Germline trimming cut 6 bases from V and 4 bases from J; bases unmatched to any gene: 7. In nucleotides, the CDR3 is TGCAGTGCGCGGCCGGGGGGGCCCACCGGGGAGCTGTTTTTT. Its translation is CSARPGGPTGELFF.

This clonotype was picked up a small number of times. This chain joins TRBV10-3 and TRBJ2-7; a possible D gene is TRBD2 (6 bases). The CDR3 is made up of 16 amino acids. From germline, CDR1 is ENHRY and CDR2 SYGVKD. Trimming removed 5 bases at V and 0 bases at J, with 17 bases between. This chain's CDR3 is CAISSPLREPSYEQYF. The DNA of the CDR3 is TGTGCCATCAGTTCGCCTCTTCGGGAGCCCTCCTACGAGCAGTACTTC.

The chain links TRBV10-3 to TRBJ2-3; unclear D gene. V was clipped by 1 base and J by 4 bases, with 15 bases between them. The germline V gene encodes CDR1 ENHRY and CDR2 SYGVKD. The CDR3 runs to 16 residues. CDR3 coding DNA: TGTGCCATCAGTGAGTTGGCAGGCGATGGGGCAGATACGCAGTATTTT. This sequence encodes CAISELAGDGADTQYF.

CDR3 nucleotides: TGTGCCAGCAGCTTAAACCGACATCAGCCCCAGCATTTT. Its protein is CASSLNRHQPQHF. The chain couples TRBV7-3 to TRBJ1-5, with D unclear. Trimming removed 1 base from V and 5 bases from J, with 6 bases in between. CDR1 is SGHTA and CDR2 is FQGTGA in the germline V gene. The CDR3 extends over 13 amino acids.

This clonotype appeared a few times. The CDR3 DNA sequence: TGCAGTGCTGGTGGCCACAATGAGCAGTTCTTC. Translation gives CSAGGHNEQFF. The chain carries TRBV20-1 and TRBJ2-1; D remains ambiguous. Germline V gene data show CDR1 as DFQATT and CDR2 as SNEGSKA (reference sequence). This CDR3 spans 11 amino acids. Trimming removed 5 bases from V and 5 bases from J, with 7 bases in between.

The CDR3, as DNA: TGCGCCAGCAGCCAAGATCCTTTTACCCCAAGCTCCTATAATTCACCCCTCCACTTT. Protein product: CASSQDPFTPSSYNSPLHF. This rearrangement joins TRBV4-3 to TRBJ1-6; D not certain. Trimming left V 0 bases short and J 0 bases short, with 15 bases between. The CDR3 contains 19 residues. Germline CDR1 LGHNA, CDR2 YSLEER.

The rearrangement links TRBV4-1 to TRBJ2-5; D remains ambiguous. The germline V and J ends were trimmed by 4 bases and 2 bases, with 17 bases remaining between them. Germline CDR1 reads MGHRA; CDR2 reads YSYEKL. This CDR3 region has 16 residues. DNA for the CDR3: TGCGCCAGCAGCCGATACCAAGTAGAGGTACAAGAGACCCAGTACTTC. Amino acids: CASSRYQVEVQETQYF.

V gene TRBV2 combines with J gene TRBJ2-2, with 8 bases that match TRBD2. CDR1 is SNHLY and CDR2 is FYNNEI in the germline V gene. V shed 4 bases, J shed 1 base, and the junction held 5 bases outside the gene matches. The CDR3 is 16 residues long. This CDR3 reads CASSAQGTRNTGELFF. CDR3 coding DNA: TGTGCCAGCAGTGCTCAAGGGACTAGGAACACCGGGGAGCTGTTTTTT.